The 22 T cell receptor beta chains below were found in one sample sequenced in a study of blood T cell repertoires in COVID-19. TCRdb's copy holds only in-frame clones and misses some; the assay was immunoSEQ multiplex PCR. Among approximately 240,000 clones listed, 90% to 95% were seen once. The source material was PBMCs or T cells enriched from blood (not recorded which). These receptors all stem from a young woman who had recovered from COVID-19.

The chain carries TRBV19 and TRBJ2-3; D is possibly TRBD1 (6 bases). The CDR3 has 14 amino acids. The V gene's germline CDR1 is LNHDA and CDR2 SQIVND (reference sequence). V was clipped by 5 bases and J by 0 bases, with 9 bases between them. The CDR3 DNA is TGTGCCAGTAGTTTGACAGGTAGCACAGATACGCAGTATTTT. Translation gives CASSLTGSTDTQYF.

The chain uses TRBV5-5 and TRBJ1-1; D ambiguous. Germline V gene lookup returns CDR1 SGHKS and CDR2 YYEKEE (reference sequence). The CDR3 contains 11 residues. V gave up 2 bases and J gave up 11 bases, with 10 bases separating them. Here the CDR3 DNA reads TGTGCCAGCAGCTTACCGGGTCTTGCTTTCTTT. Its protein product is CASSLPGLAFF.

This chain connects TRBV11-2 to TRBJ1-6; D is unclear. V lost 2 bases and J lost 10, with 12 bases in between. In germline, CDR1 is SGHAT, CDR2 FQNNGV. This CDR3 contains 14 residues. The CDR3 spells CASSLSPSGSPLHF. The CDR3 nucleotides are TGTGCCAGCAGCTTATCCCCATCGGGATCACCCCTCCACTTT.

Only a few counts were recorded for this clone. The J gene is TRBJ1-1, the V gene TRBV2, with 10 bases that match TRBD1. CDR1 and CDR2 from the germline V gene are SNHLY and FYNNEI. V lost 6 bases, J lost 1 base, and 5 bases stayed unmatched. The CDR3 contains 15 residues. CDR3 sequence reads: CASSRQGARNTEAFF. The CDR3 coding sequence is TGTGCCAGCAGCCGACAGGGGGCAAGGAACACTGAAGCTTTCTTT.

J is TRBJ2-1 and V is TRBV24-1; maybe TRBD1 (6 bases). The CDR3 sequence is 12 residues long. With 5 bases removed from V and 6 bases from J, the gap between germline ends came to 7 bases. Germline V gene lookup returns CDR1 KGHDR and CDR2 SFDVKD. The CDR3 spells CATSVQGNEQFF. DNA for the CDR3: TGTGCCACCAGTGTACAGGGCAATGAGCAGTTCTTC.

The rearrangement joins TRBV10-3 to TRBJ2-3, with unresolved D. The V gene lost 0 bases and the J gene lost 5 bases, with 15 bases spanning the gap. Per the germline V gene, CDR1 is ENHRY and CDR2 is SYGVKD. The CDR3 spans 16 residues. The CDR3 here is CAISESIAGVGDTQYF. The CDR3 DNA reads TGTGCCATCAGTGAGTCGATCGCCGGAGTTGGAGATACGCAGTATTTT.

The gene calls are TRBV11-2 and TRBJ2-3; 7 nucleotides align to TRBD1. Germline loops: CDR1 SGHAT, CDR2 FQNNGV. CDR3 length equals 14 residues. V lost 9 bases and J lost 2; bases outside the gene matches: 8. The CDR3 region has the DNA TGTGCCAGTAACCGGGACAGTGACACAGATACGCAGTATTTT. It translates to CASNRDSDTDTQYF.

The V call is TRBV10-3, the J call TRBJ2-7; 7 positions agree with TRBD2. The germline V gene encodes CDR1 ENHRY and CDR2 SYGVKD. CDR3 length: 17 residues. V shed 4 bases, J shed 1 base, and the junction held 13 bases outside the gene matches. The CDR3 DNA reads TGTGCCATCAGTGGTAAAGGGAGCCCCGGGGGGTCCTACGAGCAGTACTTC. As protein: CAISGKGSPGGSYEQYF.

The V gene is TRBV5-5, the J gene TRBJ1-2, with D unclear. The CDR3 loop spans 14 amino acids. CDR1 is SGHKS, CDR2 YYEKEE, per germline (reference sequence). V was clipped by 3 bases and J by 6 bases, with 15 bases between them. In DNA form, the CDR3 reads TGTGCCAGCAGCTACCCGCCCTCCCGAGATGGCTACACCTTC. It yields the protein CASSYPPSRDGYTF. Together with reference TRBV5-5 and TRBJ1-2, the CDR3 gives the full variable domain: DAGVTQSPTHLIKTRGQQVTLRCSPISGHKSVSWYQQVLGQGPQFIFQYYEKEERGRGNFPDRFSARQFPNYSSELNVNALLLGDSALYLCASSYPPSRDGYTFGSGTRLTVV.

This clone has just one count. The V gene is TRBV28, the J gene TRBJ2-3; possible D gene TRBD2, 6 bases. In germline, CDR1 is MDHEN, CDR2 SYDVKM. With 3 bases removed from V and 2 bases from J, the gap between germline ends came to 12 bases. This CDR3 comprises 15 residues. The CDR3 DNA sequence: TGTGCCAGCAGTTTCGGGGACTCGTCCACAGATACGCAGTATTTT. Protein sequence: CASSFGDSSTDTQYF.

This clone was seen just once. CDR3 DNA sequence: TGCGCCAGCAGCCTCACAGGGACCCTGTACTTC. Its translation is CASSLTGTLYF. The V and J genes are TRBV4-1 and TRBJ2-7; tentatively, D is TRBD1 (6 bases). The CDR3 contains 11 residues. V was trimmed by 4 bases and J by 12 bases, leaving 13 bases between them. From germline, CDR1 is MGHRA and CDR2 YSYEKL.

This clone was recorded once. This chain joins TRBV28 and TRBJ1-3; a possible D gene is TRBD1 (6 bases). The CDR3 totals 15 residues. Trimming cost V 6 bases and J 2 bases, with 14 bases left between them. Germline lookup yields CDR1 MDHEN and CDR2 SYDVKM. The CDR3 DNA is TGTGCCAGCAGCTACCCCACAGGGACTGGAAACACCATATATTTT. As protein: CASSYPTGTGNTIYF.

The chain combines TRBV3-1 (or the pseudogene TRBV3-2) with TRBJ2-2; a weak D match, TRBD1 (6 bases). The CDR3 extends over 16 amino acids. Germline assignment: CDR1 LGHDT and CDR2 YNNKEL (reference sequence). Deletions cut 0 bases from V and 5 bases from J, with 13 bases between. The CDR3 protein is CASSQEAGEWTGELFF. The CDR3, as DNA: TGTGCCAGCAGCCAAGAGGCAGGGGAGTGGACCGGGGAGCTGTTTTTT.

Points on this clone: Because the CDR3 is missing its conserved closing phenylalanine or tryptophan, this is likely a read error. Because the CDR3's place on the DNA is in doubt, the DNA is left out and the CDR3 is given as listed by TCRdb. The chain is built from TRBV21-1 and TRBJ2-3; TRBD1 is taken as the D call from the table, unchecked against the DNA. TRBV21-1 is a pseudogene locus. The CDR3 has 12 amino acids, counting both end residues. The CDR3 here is CASSKGVDRRGS.

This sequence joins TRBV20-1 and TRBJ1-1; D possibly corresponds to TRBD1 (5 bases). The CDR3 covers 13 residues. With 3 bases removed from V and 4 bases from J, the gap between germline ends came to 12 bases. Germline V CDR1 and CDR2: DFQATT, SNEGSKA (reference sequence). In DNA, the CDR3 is TGCAGTGCTAGTAGTTTAGGGGTCACTGAAGCTTTCTTT. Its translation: CSASSLGVTEAFF.

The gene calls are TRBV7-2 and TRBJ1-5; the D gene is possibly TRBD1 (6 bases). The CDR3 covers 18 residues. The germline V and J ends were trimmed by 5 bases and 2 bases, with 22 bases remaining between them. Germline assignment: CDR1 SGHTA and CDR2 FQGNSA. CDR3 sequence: CASSPGAFTFWGNQPQHF. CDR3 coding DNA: TGTGCCAGCAGCCCAGGGGCCTTTACTTTTTGGGGCAATCAGCCCCAGCATTTT.

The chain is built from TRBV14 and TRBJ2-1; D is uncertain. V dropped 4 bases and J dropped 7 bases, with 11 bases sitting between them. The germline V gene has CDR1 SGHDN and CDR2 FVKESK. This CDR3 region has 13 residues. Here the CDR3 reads CASSPRLANEQFF. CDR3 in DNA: TGTGCCAGCAGCCCCCGTTTGGCAAATGAGCAGTTCTTC.

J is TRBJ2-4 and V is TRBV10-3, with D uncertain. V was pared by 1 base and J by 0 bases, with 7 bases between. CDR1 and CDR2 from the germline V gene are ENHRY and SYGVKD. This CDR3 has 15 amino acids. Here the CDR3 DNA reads TGTGCCATCAGTGAGTTCTCCTTAGCCAAAAACATTCAGTACTTC. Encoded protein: CAISEFSLAKNIQYF.

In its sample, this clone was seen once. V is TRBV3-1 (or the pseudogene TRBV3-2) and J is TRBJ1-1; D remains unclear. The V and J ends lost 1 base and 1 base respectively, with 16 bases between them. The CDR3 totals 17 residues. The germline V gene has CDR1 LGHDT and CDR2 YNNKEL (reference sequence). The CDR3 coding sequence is TGTGCCAGCAGCCAAGTTCTGTTGTCCCAGAAGAACACTGAAGCTTTCTTT. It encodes CASSQVLLSQKNTEAFF.

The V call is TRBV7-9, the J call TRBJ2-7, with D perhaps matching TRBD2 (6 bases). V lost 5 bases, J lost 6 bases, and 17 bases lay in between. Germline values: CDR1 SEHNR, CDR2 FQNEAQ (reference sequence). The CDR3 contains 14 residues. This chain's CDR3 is CASSGLADPLEQYF. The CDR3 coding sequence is TGTGCCAGCAGCGGTTTAGCGGACCCCCTCGAGCAGTACTTC.

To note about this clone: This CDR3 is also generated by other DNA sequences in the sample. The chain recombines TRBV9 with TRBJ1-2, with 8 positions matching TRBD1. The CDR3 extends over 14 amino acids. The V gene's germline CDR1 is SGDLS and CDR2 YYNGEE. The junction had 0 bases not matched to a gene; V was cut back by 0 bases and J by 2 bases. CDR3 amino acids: CASSVGTGNYGYTF. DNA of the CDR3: TGTGCCAGCAGCGTAGGGACAGGGAACTATGGCTACACCTTC.

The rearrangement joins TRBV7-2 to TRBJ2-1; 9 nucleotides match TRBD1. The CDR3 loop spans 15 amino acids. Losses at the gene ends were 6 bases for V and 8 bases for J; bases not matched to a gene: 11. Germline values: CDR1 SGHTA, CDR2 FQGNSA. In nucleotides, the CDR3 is TGTGCCAGCAGGCCGACCCGGGACAGGGATCATGAGCAGTTCTTC. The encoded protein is CASRPTRDRDHEQFF.